The rows below give T cell receptor beta chains drawn from one sample of a study of blood T cell repertoires in COVID-19. The repertoire was sequenced with immunoSEQ multiplex PCR; TCRdb's copy has only in-frame clones and lacks some. The sample has about 150,000 clones; about 89% are singletons. Specimen: peripheral blood. The source is a man between 45 and 60 years old with acute or convalescent COVID-19. Each CDR3 is given with its conserved first and last residue. The D gene is left open where the match is weak. Clone size is stated in some rows and not others, as once, few, many or a class when expanded.

j_gene | d_gene | abundance | v_gene | CDR3aa | CDR3nt
TRBJ2-5 | TRBD2 | NA | TRBV27 | CASSVTSGRGTQYF | TGTGCCAGCAGTGTGACTAGCGGGAGGGGGACCCAGTACTTC
TRBJ2-3 | TRBD2 | NA | TRBV9 | CASSVGASGGGRDTQYF | TGTGCCAGCAGCGTAGGTGCTAGCGGGGGGGGAAGGGATACGCAGTATTTT
TRBJ2-5 | NA | NA | TRBV27 | CASSLVGGETQYF | TGTGCCAGCAGTTTAGTGGGAGGAGAGACCCAGTACTTC
TRBJ1-4 | NA | NA | TRBV3-1/TRBV3-2 | CASSRNQAGYGEKLFF | TGTGCCAGCAGCCGCAACCAAGCAGGGTACGGAGAAAAACTGTTTTTT
TRBJ2-2 | TRBD2 | NA | TRBV6-5 | CASSYTGGDTGELFF | TGTGCCAGCAGTTACACGGGGGGGGACACCGGGGAGCTGTTTTTT
TRBJ1-5 | NA | NA | TRBV24-1 | CATSDFSEQPQHF | TGTGCCACCAGTGATTTTTCAGAACAGCCCCAGCATTTT
TRBJ1-4 | TRBD1 | NA | TRBV2 | CASRQTGTNEKLFF | TGTGCCAGCAGGCAGACAGGGACTAATGAAAAACTGTTTTTT
TRBJ1-1 | NA | once | TRBV7-9 | CASSLQGLGMRNTEAFF | TGTGCCAGCAGTCTCCAGGGGCTTGGCATGAGGAACACTGAAGCTTTCTTT
TRBJ2-7 | TRBD1 | NA | TRBV7-9 | CASSHRDRRYEQYF | TGTGCCAGCAGCCACCGGGACAGACGCTACGAGCAGTACTTC
TRBJ1-4 | NA | NA | TRBV27 | CASSPTPQARNEKLFF | TGTGCCAGCAGTCCGACCCCCCAGGCCCGTAATGAAAAACTGTTTTTT
TRBJ2-1 | TRBD1 | NA | TRBV24-1 | CATSDSRQGNEQFF | TGTGCCACCAGTGATTCGAGACAGGGCAATGAGCAGTTCTTC
TRBJ2-4 | NA | NA | TRBV27 | CASSNTGHKNIQYF | TGTGCCAGCAGCAATACAGGCCACAAAAACATTCAGTACTTC
TRBJ1-1 | NA | NA | TRBV4-1 | CASSQASYTEAFF | TGCGCCAGCAGCCAAGCTAGCTACACTGAAGCTTTCTTT
TRBJ1-2 | TRBD1 | NA | TRBV9 | CASSVAPTGNYGYTF | TGTGCCAGCAGCGTAGCTCCGACAGGGAACTATGGCTACACCTTC
TRBJ2-3 | NA | NA | TRBV9 | CASSVVSRTDTQYF | TGTGCCAGCAGCGTTGTCTCCCGCACAGATACGCAGTATTTT
TRBJ2-5 | NA | once | TRBV19 | CASSISGRDVAQYF | TGTGCCAGTAGTATATCCGGGCGGGACGTCGCCCAGTACTTC
TRBJ2-5 | TRBD1 | NA | TRBV7-9 | CASSLARTGGEETQYF | TGTGCCAGCAGCTTAGCAAGGACAGGGGGAGAAGAGACCCAGTACTTC
TRBJ2-2 | TRBD1 | NA | TRBV6-2/TRBV6-3 | CASSYYSRQGVTANTGELFF | TGTGCCAGCAGTTACTATTCGAGACAGGGGGTAACGGCGAACACCGGGGAGCTGTTTTTT
TRBJ2-1 | NA | once | TRBV23-1 | CASSLDRGGGYNEQFF | TGCGCCAGCAGTCTGGATCGTGGGGGAGGCTACAATGAGCAGTTCTTC
TRBJ2-5 | TRBD1 | NA | TRBV11-2 | CASSQNRDRQETQYF | TGTGCCAGCAGCCAGAATCGGGACAGACAAGAGACCCAGTACTTC
TRBJ1-2 | NA | NA | TRBV27 | CASRPNQGVNYGYTF | TGTGCCAGCAGACCTAACCAAGGAGTAAACTATGGCTACACCTTC
TRBJ2-1 | NA | NA | TRBV28 | CASSPWERTHNEQFF | TGTGCCAGCAGTCCCTGGGAGCGGACCCACAATGAGCAGTTCTTC
TRBJ1-5 | TRBD1 | NA | TRBV12-3/TRBV12-4 | CASSGTVQPQHF | TGTGCCAGCAGTGGGACAGTTCAGCCCCAGCATTTT
TRBJ2-6 | NA | NA | TRBV30 | CAWSVRSYSGANVLTF | TGTGCCTGGAGTGTACGTAGTTACTCTGGGGCCAACGTCCTGACTTTC
TRBJ2-1 | NA | NA | TRBV4-3 | CASSQELALNEQFF | TGCGCCAGCAGCCAAGAGTTAGCTCTCAATGAGCAGTTCTTC
TRBJ1-2 | TRBD1 | NA | TRBV4-3 | CASSQDFQTGGRGYGYTF | TGCGCCAGCAGCCAAGACTTCCAAACAGGGGGCCGAGGCTATGGCTACACCTTC
TRBJ2-7 | TRBD2 | NA | TRBV4-1 | CASSQGGLAGVGSYEQYF | TGCGCCAGCAGCCAAGGAGGACTAGCGGGAGTCGGCTCCTACGAGCAGTACTTC
TRBJ1-2 | NA | NA | TRBV5-4 | CASSLVGVTYGYTF | TGTGCCAGCAGCTTGGTGGGAGTTACCTATGGCTACACCTTC
TRBJ1-2 | NA | NA | TRBV7-2 | CASSPTAGLDYGYTF | TGTGCCAGCAGCCCCACGGCAGGGTTGGACTATGGCTACACCTTC
TRBJ1-2 | NA | NA | TRBV18 | CASSPQGNYGYTF | TGTGCCAGCTCACCCCAGGGGAACTATGGCTACACCTTC
TRBJ1-1 | NA | NA | TRBV9 | CASSVAGNTEAFF | TGTGCCAGCAGCGTAGCGGGGAACACTGAAGCTTTCTTT
TRBJ2-3 | TRBD1 | NA | TRBV19 | CASTQGVTDTQYF | TGTGCCAGTACGCAGGGGGTCACAGATACGCAGTATTTT
TRBJ1-4 | TRBD1 | NA | TRBV7-9 | CASSLKRGTGGEKLFF | TGTGCCAGCAGCTTGAAGAGGGGGACAGGGGGTGAAAAACTGTTTTTT
TRBJ2-3 | TRBD1 | NA | TRBV5-4 | CASSSRDRGLYDTQYF | TGTGCCAGCAGCTCAAGGGACAGGGGGCTATATGATACGCAGTATTTT
TRBJ1-2 | TRBD1 | NA | TRBV2 | CASSGLTGRGYTF | TGTGCCAGCAGTGGATTGACAGGGCGAGGCTACACCTTC
TRBJ2-7 | NA | NA | TRBV7-4 | CASSLARGRTTLYEQYF | TGTGCCAGCAGCTTAGCGCGCGGCAGAACAACTCTATACGAGCAGTACTTC
TRBJ2-7 | TRBD2 | NA | TRBV28 | CASSFPGLAVYEQYF | TGTGCCAGCAGTTTCCCGGGACTAGCGGTATACGAGCAGTACTTC
TRBJ1-5 | TRBD1 | NA | TRBV19 | CASMTGVMGNQPQHF | TGTGCCAGTATGACAGGGGTAATGGGCAATCAGCCCCAGCATTTT
TRBJ1-6 | NA | once | TRBV6-1 | CASSEVTVNSPLHF | TGTGCCAGCAGTGAAGTGACAGTTAATTCACCCCTCCACTTT
TRBJ2-1 | TRBD2 | NA | TRBV3-1/TRBV3-2 | CASSRSSGRGKFF | TGTGCCAGCAGCCGATCTAGCGGGAGGGGGAAGTTCTTC
TRBJ2-1 | TRBD2 | NA | TRBV9 | CASSVSGVVGNEQFF | TGTGCCAGCAGCGTTAGCGGGGTGGTCGGCAATGAGCAGTTCTTC
TRBJ2-3 | TRBD2 | NA | TRBV9 | CASSATLGGTQYF | TGTGCCAGCAGCGCCACCCTGGGGGGGACGCAGTATTTT
TRBJ2-5 | TRBD2 | NA | TRBV27 | CASSLFGGETQYF | TGTGCCAGCAGTTTATTCGGGGGGGAGACCCAGTACTTC
TRBJ2-3 | NA | NA | TRBV7-2 | CASSLKGGPGDTQYF | TGTGCCAGCAGCCTAAAAGGGGGTCCGGGAGATACGCAGTATTTT